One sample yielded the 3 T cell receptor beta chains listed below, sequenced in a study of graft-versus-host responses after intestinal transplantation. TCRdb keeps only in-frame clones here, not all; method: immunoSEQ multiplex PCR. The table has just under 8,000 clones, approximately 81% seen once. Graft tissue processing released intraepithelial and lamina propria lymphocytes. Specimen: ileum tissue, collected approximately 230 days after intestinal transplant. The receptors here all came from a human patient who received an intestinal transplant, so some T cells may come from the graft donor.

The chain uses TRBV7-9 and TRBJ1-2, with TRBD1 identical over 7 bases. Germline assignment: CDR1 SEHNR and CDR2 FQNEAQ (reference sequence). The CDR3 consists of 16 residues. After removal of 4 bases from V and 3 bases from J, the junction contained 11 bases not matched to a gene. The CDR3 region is CASSSRTGRVDYGYTF. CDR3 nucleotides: TGTGCCAGCAGCTCCCGGACAGGAAGAGTGGACTATGGCTACACCTTC.

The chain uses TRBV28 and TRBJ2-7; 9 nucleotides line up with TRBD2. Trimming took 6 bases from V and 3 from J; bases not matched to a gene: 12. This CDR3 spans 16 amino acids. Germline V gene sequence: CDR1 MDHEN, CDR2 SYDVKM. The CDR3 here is CASSDPRGGFRYEQYF. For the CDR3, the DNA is TGTGCCAGCAGCGACCCGCGGGGGGGTTTCCGCTACGAGCAGTACTTC.

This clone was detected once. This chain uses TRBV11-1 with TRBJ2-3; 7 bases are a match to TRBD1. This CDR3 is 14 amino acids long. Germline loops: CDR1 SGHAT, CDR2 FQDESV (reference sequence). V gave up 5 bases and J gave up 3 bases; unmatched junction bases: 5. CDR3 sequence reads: CASSGRDRTDTQYF. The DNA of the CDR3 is TGTGCCAGCAGCGGCAGGGACAGAACAGATACGCAGTATTTT. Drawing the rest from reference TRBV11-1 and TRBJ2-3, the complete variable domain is EAEVAQSPRYKITEKSQAVAFWCDPISGHATLYWYRQILGQGPELLVQFQDESVVDDSQLPKDRFSAERLKGVDSTLKIQPAELGDSAMYLCASSGRDRTDTQYFGPGTRLTVL.